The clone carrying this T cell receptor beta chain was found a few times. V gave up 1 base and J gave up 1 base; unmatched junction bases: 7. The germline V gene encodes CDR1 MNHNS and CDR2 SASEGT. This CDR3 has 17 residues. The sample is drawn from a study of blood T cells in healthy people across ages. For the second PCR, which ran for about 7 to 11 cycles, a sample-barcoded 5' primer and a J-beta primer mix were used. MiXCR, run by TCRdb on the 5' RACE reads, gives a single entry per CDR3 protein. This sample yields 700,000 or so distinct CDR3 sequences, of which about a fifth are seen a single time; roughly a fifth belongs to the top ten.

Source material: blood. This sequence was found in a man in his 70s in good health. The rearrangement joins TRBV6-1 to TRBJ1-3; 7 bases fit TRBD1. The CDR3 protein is CASSEGRWGQSGNTIYF. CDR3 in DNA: TGTGCCAGCAGTGAAGGGCGTTGGGGACAGTCTGGAAACACCATATATTTT.